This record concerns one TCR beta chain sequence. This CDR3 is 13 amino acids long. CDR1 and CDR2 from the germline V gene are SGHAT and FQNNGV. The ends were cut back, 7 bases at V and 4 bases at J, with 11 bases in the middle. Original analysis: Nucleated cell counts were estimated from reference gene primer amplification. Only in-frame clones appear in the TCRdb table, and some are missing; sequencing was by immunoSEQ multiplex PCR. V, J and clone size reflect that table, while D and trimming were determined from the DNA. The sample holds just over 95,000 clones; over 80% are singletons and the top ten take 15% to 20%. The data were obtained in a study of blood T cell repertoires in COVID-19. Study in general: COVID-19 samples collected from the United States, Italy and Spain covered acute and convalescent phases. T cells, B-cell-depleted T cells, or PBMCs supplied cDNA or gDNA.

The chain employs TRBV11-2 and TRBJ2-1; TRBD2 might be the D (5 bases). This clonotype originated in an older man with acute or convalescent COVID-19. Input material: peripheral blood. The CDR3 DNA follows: TGTGCCAGCACCAATTCGGGGTACAATGAGCAGTTCTTC. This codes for CASTNSGYNEQFF.